These 30 T cell receptor beta chains share one sample of origin, sequenced in a study of cytomegalovirus exposure and HLA in healthy donors. Clones were read by immunoSEQ multiplex PCR, and TCRdb kept only the in-frame ones, dropping some. This table holds over 150,000 clones, about 86% found once. What was sequenced was PBMCs. These receptors originate from a human donor in good health.

The rearrangement links TRBV29-1 to TRBJ2-1, with D possibly TRBD2 on 6 matching bases. The CDR3 extends over 14 amino acids. CDR1 and CDR2 (germline): SQVTM, ANQGSEA. The V end was cut by 6 bases, the J end by 12 bases, with 24 bases between. CDR3 sequence reads: CSVEYSGIGTGQFF. CDR3 nucleotide sequence: TGCAGCGTCGAGTATAGCGGAATCGGTACTGGGCAGTTCTTC.

This chain connects TRBV27 to TRBJ2-5; 9 bases align to TRBD1. Germline trimming cut 2 bases from V and 5 bases from J; bases unmatched to any gene: 6. The V gene's germline CDR1 is MNHEY and CDR2 SMNVEV (reference sequence). This CDR3 spans 15 amino acids. CDR3 protein: CASSLGTGIGETQYF. The DNA for the CDR3 is TGTGCCAGCAGTTTAGGGACAGGGATAGGGGAGACCCAGTACTTC.

The genes are TRBV6-5 and TRBJ2-7; the match to TRBD2 covers 9 bases. The V gene's germline CDR1 is MNHEY and CDR2 SVGAGI. V shed 4 bases and J 2 bases; nucleotides not matched to a gene: 3. The CDR3 is 14 residues long. The CDR3: CASSSSGVTYEQYF. The CDR3 DNA reads as TGTGCCAGCAGTTCTAGCGGGGTTACCTACGAGCAGTACTTC.

V and J are TRBV6-1 and TRBJ1-2; no reliable D call. The CDR3 extends over 13 amino acids. V was trimmed by 4 bases and J by 3 bases, leaving 9 bases between them. CDR1 and CDR2 from the germline V gene are MNHNS and SASEGT. DNA of the CDR3: TGTGCCAGCAGTGTGTCGGGGTACTATGGCTACACCTTC. Translation gives CASSVSGYYGYTF.

The rearrangement uses TRBV5-1 and TRBJ1-4; 7 positions match TRBD1. The CDR3 totals 17 residues. CDR1 and CDR2 from the germline V gene are SGHRS and YFSETQ. J lost 8 bases, V lost 3 bases, and 16 bases had no gene match. The CDR3 DNA reads TGCGCCAGCAGCTACCGGGCCGACAGGGCAGGATACGAAAAACTGTTTTTT. Residues: CASSYRADRAGYEKLFF.

This clone was seen only once. The chain recombines TRBV9 with TRBJ2-1; possible D gene TRBD1, 6 bases. Germline assignment: CDR1 SGDLS and CDR2 YYNGEE. Trimming pared 3 bases from V and 15 bases from J, leaving 19 bases between. This CDR3 has 13 amino acids. CDR3 loop: CASSGRSGTLGFF. CDR3 bases: TGTGCCAGCAGCGGAAGATCCGGGACACTTGGGTTCTTC.

The V gene is TRBV19, the J gene TRBJ2-3; TRBD1 agrees at 7 bases. This CDR3 has 15 residues. The J segment lost 2 bases and the V segment lost 8 bases, leaving 10 bases of the junction unmatched. Germline CDR1 and CDR2: LNHDA and SQIVND (reference sequence). The CDR3 nucleotides read TGTGCCAGTCAAGAGGGGGCGAAGGCCACAGATACGCAGTATTTT. Amino acid sequence: CASQEGAKATDTQYF.

The chain carries TRBV4-3 and TRBJ2-5; D gene unclear. The CDR3 has 15 amino acids. Germline CDR1 reads LGHNA; CDR2 reads YSLEER. Trimming shortened V by 4 bases and J by 4 bases, and 16 bases separated the two germline ends. For the CDR3, the DNA is TGCGCCAGCAGCCGGAGCGAGAACTCGGCAGAGACCCAGTACTTC. Its translation: CASSRSENSAETQYF.

The V gene is TRBV4-1, the J gene TRBJ2-7, with 8 bases lining up with TRBD1. Trimming removed 3 bases from V and 1 base from J; junction bases left unmatched: 5. The germline V gene has CDR1 MGHRA and CDR2 YSYEKL. The CDR3 has 15 residues. CDR3 region: CASSQGQEGSYEQYF. CDR3 bases: TGCGCCAGCAGCCAGGGACAGGAGGGGTCCTACGAGCAGTACTTC.

The chain couples TRBV9 to TRBJ1-2; 8 positions agree with TRBD1. The ends lost 0 bases at V and 5 bases at J; junction bases unmatched: 18. The CDR3 sequence is 19 residues long. Germline loops: CDR1 SGDLS, CDR2 YYNGEE. The CDR3 protein is CASSVAGPTGTGLHYGYTF. CDR3 nucleotide sequence: TGTGCCAGCAGCGTAGCAGGCCCTACCGGGACAGGACTCCATTATGGCTACACCTTC.

The V gene is TRBV5-4, the J gene TRBJ1-4; 7 bases are shared with TRBD1. Germline V gene sequence: CDR1 SGHNT, CDR2 YYREEE (reference sequence). The CDR3 contains 14 residues. V shed 3 bases, J shed 9 bases, and the junction held 8 bases outside the gene matches. The CDR3 sequence: CASSSTRQGQKLFF. The CDR3 DNA reads TGTGCCAGCAGCTCCACCCGACAGGGTCAAAAACTGTTTTTT.

In its sample, this clone was seen a few times. A read error may account for a junction end that differs from germline. The chain links TRBV18 to TRBJ2-2; TRBD2 is a possible D gene (5 bases). Germline values: CDR1 KGHSH, CDR2 LQKENI. The CDR3 runs to 12 residues. Here the CDR3 reads CACSRESGELFF. The DNA for the CDR3 is TGTGCCTGCTCGAGGGAATCGGGGGAGCTGTTTTTT. The full variable domain, in which reference TRBV18 and TRBJ2-2 provide the parts outside the CDR3, is NAGVMQNPRHLVRRRGQEARLRCSPMKGHSHVYWYRQLPEEGLKFMVYLQKENIIDESGMPKERFSAEFPKEGPSILRIQQVVRGDSAAYFCACSRESGELFFGEGSRLTVL.

The chain recombines TRBV7-8 with TRBJ1-1, with D hard to call. The CDR3 totals 13 residues. The germline V gene has CDR1 SGHVS and CDR2 FQNEAQ. Between the trimmed V and J ends, which lost 3 bases and 4 bases, there was a span of 9 bases. The DNA for the CDR3 is TGTGCCAGCAGCTTCCGGGGAAGCACTGAAGCTTTCTTT. Its translation is CASSFRGSTEAFF.

This clone was seen only a few times. The chain couples TRBV16 to TRBJ2-1; the match to TRBD2 covers 10 bases. CDR1 KGHSY and CDR2 FQNENV come from the germline V gene. This CDR3 is 15 amino acids long. With V trimmed by 4 bases and J by 2 bases, 2 bases remained unmatched. CDR3 DNA: TGTGCCAGCAGCCTTCTAGCGGGGGCCTACAATGAGCAGTTCTTC. The encoded protein is CASSLLAGAYNEQFF. Full variable domain (missing parts from reference TRBV16 and TRBJ2-1): GEEVAQTPKHLVRGEGQKAKLYCAPIKGHSYVFWYQQVLKNEFKFLISFQNENVFDETGMPKERFSAKCLPNSPCSLEIQATKLEDSAVYFCASSLLAGAYNEQFFGPGTRLTVL.

The rearrangement links TRBV27 to TRBJ2-6; the D gene is possibly TRBD1 (6 bases). Trimming took 5 bases from V and 0 from J, leaving 11 bases between them. This CDR3 region has 16 residues. In germline, CDR1 is MNHEY, CDR2 SMNVEV (reference sequence). CDR3 protein: CASSGHRVSGANVLTF. CDR3 bases: TGTGCCAGCAGTGGGCACAGGGTCTCTGGGGCCAACGTCCTGACTTTC.

V and J are TRBV7-3 and TRBJ2-5; D gene ambiguous. The CDR3 is made up of 13 amino acids. The V gene's germline CDR1 is SGHTA and CDR2 FQGTGA. With 4 bases removed from V and 1 base from J, the gap between germline ends came to 7 bases. Here the CDR3 reads CASSSRLQETQYF. The CDR3 nucleotides read TGTGCCAGCAGCTCCCGACTCCAAGAGACCCAGTACTTC.

V gene TRBV11-1 combines with J gene TRBJ1-3; no firm D call. The CDR3 is made up of 15 amino acids. The germline gives CDR1 SGHAT, CDR2 FQDESV (reference sequence). Trimming took off 1 base at V and 7 bases at J, with 14 bases between the two ends. The CDR3 sequence: CASSLERTVGNTIYF. For the CDR3, the DNA is TGTGCCAGCAGCTTAGAGAGGACTGTCGGCAACACCATATATTTT.

V usage is TRBV5-1 and J usage is TRBJ1-3; D may be TRBD1 (5 bases). V was pared by 2 bases and J by 0 bases, with 24 bases between. The germline V gene has CDR1 SGHRS and CDR2 YFSETQ. The CDR3 runs 20 residues. CDR3 sequence: CASSFYEAGAPLGSGNTIYF. DNA for the CDR3: TGCGCCAGCAGCTTCTATGAGGCTGGGGCTCCCTTAGGCTCTGGAAACACCATATATTTT.

This chain links TRBV7-2 with TRBJ2-3; no definite D call. Trimming left V 7 bases short and J 2 bases short, with 4 bases between. The germline V gene has CDR1 SGHTA and CDR2 FQGNSA. The CDR3 totals 11 residues. CDR3 coding DNA: TGTGCCAGCACCATCACAGATACGCAGTATTTT. Protein: CASTITDTQYF.

This chain uses TRBV5-1 with TRBJ1-2, with D possibly being TRBD1 (6 bases). Germline CDR1 is SGHRS and CDR2 is YFSETQ. V was pared by 6 bases and J by 7 bases, with 16 bases between. The CDR3 is 13 amino acids. Here the CDR3 reads CASTEGGASGYTF. For the CDR3, the DNA is TGCGCCAGCACTGAGGGGGGGGCGAGTGGCTACACCTTC.

This clone was observed a handful of times. The identical CDR3 is also encoded by other nucleotide sequences in the sample. The V call is TRBV2, the J call TRBJ1-1; 7 bases match TRBD1. CDR1 is SNHLY, CDR2 FYNNEI, per germline. The CDR3 contains 13 residues. Germline trimming cut 4 bases from V and 2 bases from J; bases unmatched to any gene: 1. CDR3 protein: CASSGQGNTEAFF. Written as DNA, the CDR3 is TGTGCCAGCAGTGGACAGGGAAACACTGAAGCTTTCTTT.

The rearrangement uses TRBV4-1 and TRBJ1-1; TRBD1 matches 9 bases. V gave up 4 bases and J gave up 0 bases; unmatched junction bases: 6. The length of the CDR3 is 16 residues. Germline V CDR1 and CDR2: MGHRA, YSYEKL. This CDR3 is CASSPRTGVMNTEAFF. For the CDR3, the DNA is TGCGCCAGCAGCCCCCGGACAGGGGTGATGAACACTGAAGCTTTCTTT.

Regarding this clone: The CDR3 carries no conserved terminal phenylalanine or tryptophan, so it likely arises from a read error. Because the CDR3's place on the DNA is in doubt, the DNA is left out and the CDR3 is given as listed by TCRdb. The chain recombines TRBV6-1 with TRBJ2-7; TRBD2 was called by the table and not checked on the DNA. Germline V gene data show CDR1 as MNHNS and CDR2 as SASEGT. Inclusive of both ends, the CDR3 amounts to 11 amino acids. The chain's CDR3 is CATGGTVEEVL.

The V and J genes are TRBV4-3 and TRBJ1-6; possible D gene TRBD1, 5 bases. The CDR3 loop spans 18 amino acids. Trimming stripped 0 bases from V and 1 base from J, with 13 bases between. Per germline, CDR1 LGHNA and CDR2 YSLEER. CDR3 in amino acids: CASSQEGASTSYNSPLHF. The CDR3 coding sequence is TGCGCCAGCAGCCAAGAAGGGGCCAGCACTTCCTATAATTCACCCCTCCACTTT.

V usage is TRBV5-6 and J usage is TRBJ1-2; D is unclear. V lost 5 bases and J 12 bases, leaving 29 bases between the germline ends. Germline V lookup: CDR1 SGHDT, CDR2 YYEEEE. The CDR3 extends over 16 amino acids. CDR3 sequence reads: CASRRWWSRDESDDTF. CDR3 nucleotides: TGTGCCAGCAGGAGGTGGTGGAGCCGTGACGAGAGTGACGACACCTTC.

The chain links TRBV28 to TRBJ2-2; 10 nucleotides agree with TRBD2. In germline, CDR1 is MDHEN, CDR2 SYDVKM. This CDR3 is 16 amino acids long. V shed 2 bases, J shed 4 bases, and the junction held 4 bases outside the gene matches. DNA for the CDR3: TGTGCCAGCAGTTTACCTCCTAGCGGGAGCACCGGGGAGCTGTTTTTT. It yields the protein CASSLPPSGSTGELFF.

This clone occurred once. The J gene is TRBJ1-3, the V gene TRBV6-5; a weak D match, TRBD1 (5 bases). The CDR3 sequence is 15 residues long. Trimming removed 5 bases at V and 2 bases at J, with 13 bases between. Germline lookup yields CDR1 MNHEY and CDR2 SVGAGI. The CDR3 is CASSPGTSPGNTIYF. The DNA for the CDR3 is TGTGCCAGCAGTCCTGGGACTTCACCTGGAAACACCATATATTTT.

This clone was picked up one time. The chain employs TRBV6-1 and TRBJ2-7, with D perhaps matching TRBD2 (6 bases). Between the trimmed V and J ends, which lost 6 bases and 0 bases, there was a span of 12 bases. The CDR3 has 14 residues. The germline V gene has CDR1 MNHNS and CDR2 SASEGT. DNA for the CDR3: TGTGCCAGCAGACGGGACTTCAGCTCCTACGAGCAGTACTTC. Amino acid sequence: CASRRDFSSYEQYF.

The gene calls are TRBV7-9 and TRBJ2-7, with 7 bases matching TRBD1. CDR1 is SEHNR, CDR2 FQNEAQ, per germline (reference sequence). CDR3 size: 12 residues. V shed 0 bases and J 11 bases; nucleotides not matched to a gene: 4. CDR3: CASSLAGTEKYF. The CDR3 bases are TGTGCCAGCAGCTTAGCTGGGACAGAGAAGTACTTC.

The V gene is TRBV5-6, the J gene TRBJ1-3; no reliable D call. The V and J ends lost 2 bases and 4 bases respectively, with 16 bases between them. CDR3 length equals 16 residues. Germline V gene sequence: CDR1 SGHDT, CDR2 YYEEEE. The CDR3 bases are TGTGCCAGCAGCTTTCAACCCCAGGTTTCCGGAAACACCATATATTTT. Translating it yields CASSFQPQVSGNTIYF.